The T cell receptor (beta chain) described here comes from a study of blood T cell repertoires in COVID-19. Study-level background: Specimens from acute and convalescent COVID-19 originated in the United States, Italy and Spain.

Looked up from germline, CDR1 is SGHRS and CDR2 is YFSETQ. The CDR3 runs 14 residues. J lost 0 bases, V lost 2 bases, and 1 base had no gene match. Methods used by the authors: Estimates of nucleated cell counts were drawn from the amplification of reference gene primers. Only in-frame clones appear in the TCRdb table, and some are missing; sequencing was by immunoSEQ multiplex PCR. The DNA gave D and trimming, while V, J and clone size come from that table. The sample yields 150,000 to 250,000 clones, about four fifths seen once. Sample: PBMCs or T cells enriched from blood (not recorded which). The chain links TRBV5-1 to TRBJ1-1; 7 bases align to TRBD1. The receptor was derived from a man in his forties who had recovered from COVID-19. CDR3 bases: TGCGCCAGCAGCTTCGACAGGGTGAACACTGAAGCTTTCTTT. This encodes CASSFDRVNTEAFF.